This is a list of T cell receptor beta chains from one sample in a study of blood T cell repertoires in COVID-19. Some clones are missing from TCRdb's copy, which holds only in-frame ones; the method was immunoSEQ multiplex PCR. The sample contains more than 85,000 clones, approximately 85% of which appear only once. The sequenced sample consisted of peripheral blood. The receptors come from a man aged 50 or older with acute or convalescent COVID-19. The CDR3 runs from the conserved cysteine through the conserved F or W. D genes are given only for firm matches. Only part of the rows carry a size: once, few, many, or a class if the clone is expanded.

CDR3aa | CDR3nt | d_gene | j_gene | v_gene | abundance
CASSFGGQFGNTIYF | TGTGCCAGCAGTTTTGGTGGACAGTTTGGAAACACCATATATTTT | - | TRBJ1-3 | TRBV28 | -
CASSEGGEGYGYTF | TGTGCCAGCAGTGAAGGGGGCGAAGGCTATGGCTACACCTTC | - | TRBJ1-2 | TRBV2 | -
CASSKPVDTQYF | TGTGCCAGCAGCAAACCCGTGGATACGCAGTATTTT | - | TRBJ2-3 | TRBV21-1 | -
CATYGTAKETQYF | TGTGCCACCTACGGGACAGCGAAAGAGACCCAGTACTTC | TRBD1 | TRBJ2-5 | TRBV28 | -
CASSLGTLLPYNEQFF | TGTGCCAGCTCACTAGGGACACTTCTGCCCTACAATGAGCAGTTCTTC | - | TRBJ2-1 | TRBV18 | -
CASTAGSDEQFF | TGCGCCAGCACGGCGGGGTCCGATGAGCAGTTCTTC | - | TRBJ2-1 | TRBV5-1 | -
CASSGKGLAYTDTQYF | TGTGCCAGCAGTGGTAAGGGACTAGCATACACAGATACGCAGTATTTT | TRBD2 | TRBJ2-3 | TRBV6-1 | -
CATSRVDTGSYEQYF | TGTGCCACCAGCAGAGTAGATACTGGCTCCTACGAGCAGTACTTC | - | TRBJ2-7 | TRBV15 | few
CAIQTSGGGTDTQYF | TGTGCCATCCAGACTAGCGGGGGAGGCACAGATACGCAGTATTTT | TRBD2 | TRBJ2-3 | TRBV6-5 | -
CASSDGLADEQFF | TGTGCCAGCAGCGACGGACTAGCGGATGAGCAGTTCTTC | TRBD2 | TRBJ2-1 | TRBV5-6 | -
CASSLAARGNSPLHF | TGTGCCAGCAGCTTAGCGGCCAGGGGCAATTCACCCCTCCACTTT | - | TRBJ1-6 | TRBV11-2 | -
CASSPSTDTQYF | TGCGCCAGCAGTCCTAGCACAGATACGCAGTATTTT | - | TRBJ2-3 | TRBV10-1 | -
CASSIQGEVYEQYF | TGTGCCAGTAGTATCCAGGGGGAAGTCTACGAGCAGTACTTC | TRBD1 | TRBJ2-7 | TRBV19 | -
CASSVSPRRTGHEKLFF | TGTGCCAGCAGCGTAAGTCCCCGGAGAACAGGTCATGAAAAACTGTTTTTT | - | TRBJ1-4 | TRBV9 | -
CASSPGTVEQYF | TGTGCCAGCTCACCAGGGACAGTCGAGCAGTACTTC | TRBD1 | TRBJ2-7 | TRBV18 | -
CATSQPSGRMVEQFF | TGTGCCACCTCCCAACCCAGCGGGAGAATGGTTGAGCAGTTCTTC | TRBD2 | TRBJ2-1 | TRBV11-3 | -
CASSLSGQGGSGANVLTF | TGTGCCAGTAGCCTCTCGGGACAGGGGGGTTCTGGGGCCAACGTCCTGACTTTC | TRBD1 | TRBJ2-6 | TRBV19 | -
CASSPTSPLRAFF | TGTGCCAGCAGCCCGACCTCCCCTCTGAGGGCTTTCTTT | - | TRBJ1-1 | TRBV6-2/TRBV6-3 | -
CASRLAGAPYNEQFF | TGTGCCAGCAGACTAGCGGGAGCGCCCTACAATGAGCAGTTCTTC | TRBD2 | TRBJ2-1 | TRBV2 | -
CASSAAGGNQPQHF | TGTGCCAGCAGCGCCGCCGGGGGCAATCAGCCCCAGCATTTT | - | TRBJ1-5 | TRBV7-8 | -
CASSDRGTTNTQYF | TGTGCCAGCAGTGATCGAGGGACTACCAATACGCAGTATTTT | TRBD2 | TRBJ2-3 | TRBV6-1 | -
CASSPTGAQAAFF | TGTGCCAGTAGCCCGACAGGGGCCCAAGCGGCTTTCTTT | TRBD1 | TRBJ1-1 | TRBV19 | -
CASSHPGQLYEQYF | TGTGCCAGCAGCCACCCAGGACAGCTCTACGAGCAGTACTTC | - | TRBJ2-7 | TRBV5-5 | -
CAIHPTSGGPGSYEQYF | TGTGCCATTCACCCGACTAGCGGGGGGCCGGGCTCCTACGAGCAGTACTTC | TRBD2 | TRBJ2-7 | TRBV10-3 | -
CASSATSAEGQPQHF | TGTGCCAGCTCAGCAACATCGGCGGAGGGTCAGCCCCAGCATTTT | - | TRBJ1-5 | TRBV18 | -
CASSLRQINEQFF | TGTGCCAGCTCACTACGACAGATCAATGAGCAGTTCTTC | - | TRBJ2-1 | TRBV18 | -
CASSLEVQDEQYF | TGTGCCAGCAGTTTAGAGGTACAGGACGAGCAGTACTTC | - | TRBJ2-7 | TRBV12-3/TRBV12-4 | -
CASSQDRFGNNEQFF | TGTGCCAGCAGCCAAGACAGGTTCGGGAACAATGAGCAGTTCTTC | - | TRBJ2-1 | TRBV3-1/TRBV3-2 | few
CASSPPGLAGGLIDTQYF | TGTGCCAGCAGCCCACCGGGACTAGCGGGGGGGCTGATAGATACGCAGTATTTT | TRBD2 | TRBJ2-3 | TRBV27 | -
CASSPFDLAGTDTQYF | TGTGCCAGCAGTCCCTTCGATCTAGCGGGAACAGATACGCAGTATTTT | TRBD2 | TRBJ2-3 | TRBV2 | -
CASSPLDTGGNYGYTF | TGTGCCAGCAGTCCCCTCGACACAGGAGGGAACTATGGCTACACCTTC | - | TRBJ1-2 | TRBV11-2 | -
CASSYYGTVNTEAFF | TGTGCCAGCAGTTACTACGGGACAGTGAACACTGAAGCTTTCTTT | TRBD1 | TRBJ1-1 | TRBV6-6 | -
CASSLTGTPNTEAFF | TGTGCCAGCAGCTTAACGGGGACACCGAACACTGAAGCTTTCTTT | - | TRBJ1-1 | TRBV7-3 | -
CASKFSQGGTEAFF | TGTGCCAGCAAGTTCTCACAAGGGGGCACTGAAGCTTTCTTT | - | TRBJ1-1 | TRBV2 | -
CASSQDATSSSTDTQYF | TGTGCCAGCAGCCAAGACGCTACTAGCAGTAGCACAGATACGCAGTATTTT | - | TRBJ2-3 | TRBV3-1/TRBV3-2 | -
CASSPRQGLNTGELFF | TGTGCCAGCAGCCCCCGGCAGGGCCTTAACACCGGGGAGCTGTTTTTT | - | TRBJ2-2 | TRBV7-9 | -
CASNLSPGMGYGYTF | TGTGCCAGTAATCTATCACCAGGGATGGGCTATGGCTACACCTTC | - | TRBJ1-2 | TRBV19 | -
CASSLALAASSLYEQYF | TGTGCCAGCAGCTTAGCACTAGCGGCCTCATCGCTGTACGAGCAGTACTTC | TRBD2 | TRBJ2-7 | TRBV7-6 | -
CASSFKSTDTQYF | TGCGCCAGCAGCTTTAAAAGCACAGATACGCAGTATTTT | - | TRBJ2-3 | TRBV5-1 | -
CASSFTSGEALEQYF | TGTGCCAGCAGCTTTACTAGCGGAGAGGCTCTTGAGCAGTACTTC | TRBD2 | TRBJ2-7 | TRBV7-6 | -
CASSFPWSSTYEQYF | TGTGCCAGCAGCTTCCCGTGGTCGAGTACCTACGAGCAGTACTTC | - | TRBJ2-7 | TRBV11-3 | -
CASSLIGEDAYGNSNQPQHF | TGTGCTAGCAGCTTAATAGGGGAAGATGCGTATGGGAATAGCAATCAGCCCCAGCATTTT | - | TRBJ1-5 | TRBV7-7 | -
CASRRVETQYF | TGCGCCAGCAGGAGGGTGGAGACCCAGTACTTC | - | TRBJ2-5 | TRBV2 | -
CARAAGYTGELFF | TGTGCCCGGGCCGCGGGGTACACCGGGGAGCTGTTTTTT | - | TRBJ2-2 | TRBV30 | -
CASSLAAGGWSEQFF | TGCGCCAGCAGCTTGGCAGCAGGGGGCTGGAGTGAGCAGTTCTTC | TRBD1 | TRBJ2-1 | TRBV5-1 | -
CASRKGTVQETQYF | TGCGCCAGCAGAAAAGGGACAGTACAAGAGACCCAGTACTTC | TRBD1 | TRBJ2-5 | TRBV5-1 | -
CASTGTGELFF | TGTGCCAGTACAGGGACCGGGGAGCTGTTTTTT | - | TRBJ2-2 | TRBV13 | -
CASSVAPTSGRGRNEQFF | TGTGCCAGCAGCGTAGCTCCGACTAGCGGGAGAGGAAGGAATGAGCAGTTCTTC | TRBD2 | TRBJ2-1 | TRBV9 | -
CASSARVAEKLFF | TGTGCCAGCTCTGCCAGGGTGGCTGAAAAACTGTTTTTT | - | TRBJ1-4 | TRBV27 | once
CASGLGFGGVGNQPQHF | TGTGCTAGTGGTTTGGGGTTCGGGGGTGTAGGCAATCAGCCCCAGCATTTT | - | TRBJ1-5 | TRBV12-5 | few
CASSLSGNHEQYF | TGTGCCAGCAGTCTCAGCGGGAACCACGAGCAGTACTTC | TRBD2 | TRBJ2-7 | TRBV7-3 | -
CASNFAAGRAFF | TGTGCCAGTAATTTCGCTGCGGGGAGAGCTTTCTTT | - | TRBJ1-1 | TRBV19 | -
CASSLTGASYNEQFF | TGTGCCAGCAGCCTAACAGGGGCCTCCTACAATGAGCAGTTCTTC | TRBD1 | TRBJ2-1 | TRBV5-8 | -
CASSQWGTSAVRQYF | TGTGCCAGCAGCCAATGGGGGACTAGCGCGGTTCGCCAGTACTTC | TRBD2 | TRBJ2-5 | TRBV3-1/TRBV3-2 | -
CSASASTEAFF | TGCAGTGCTAGTGCTAGCACTGAAGCTTTCTTT | - | TRBJ1-1 | TRBV20-1 | -
CAHSVGAPTDTQYF | TGTGCCCATTCTGTGGGGGCGCCCACAGATACGCAGTATTTT | - | TRBJ2-3 | TRBV28 | -
CASRTGAEAFF | TGTGCCAGTAGGACAGGGGCTGAAGCTTTCTTT | TRBD1 | TRBJ1-1 | TRBV19 | -
CASSFQGGEQYF | TGCGCCAGCAGCTTTCAGGGGGGTGAGCAGTACTTC | - | TRBJ2-7 | TRBV5-1 | -
CASSYPLSEAFF | TGTGCCAGCAGTTACCCCCTGTCTGAAGCTTTCTTT | - | TRBJ1-1 | TRBV6-5 | once
CASGGQASYTF | TGTGCCAGTGGGGGACAGGCGTCCTACACCTTC | TRBD1 | TRBJ1-2 | TRBV19 | -